This T cell receptor beta chain was recovered during a study of cytomegalovirus exposure and HLA in healthy donors (dated by TCRdb to the late 2010s). In the study overall: An earlier analysis of several hundred of the donors reported roughly 300 Gb of sequence data and some 120 million unique TCR beta sequences from 190 million or so T cells. Alongside the repertoire data, information on donor age, sex, ethnicity and CMV serostatus was compiled. Typing coverage varied by locus: roughly 629-630 donors for A, B, C, DRB1 and DQB1; more than 500 for DQA1; over 600 for DPA1; fewer than 480 for DPB1. High-throughput TCR immunosequencing, statistical association of individual TCRs with disease status, and machine learning were combined to predict cytomegalovirus infection status. An early release that covered about 600 HLA-typed donors contained 250 to 350 gigabases of sequencing data and 80 million or so unique TCR sequences. An earlier analysis of nearly 600 of the donors applied high-throughput TCR beta sequencing to assess whether each TCR beta V gene segment acted as functional or pseudogenic. Both class I and class II loci were covered by HLA typing, at four-digit resolution. Among the roughly 400 genotyped donors, roughly 80% belonged to the genetic ancestry cluster associated with self-reported Caucasian donors. In addition to the first cohort of approximately 650 subjects, a separate validation cohort of approximately 130 different subjects was used. The aim of the study was to test whether cataloging public T cell receptors could identify signatures of past pathogen exposure. Rather than using new phenotypic data, the later analysis identified candidate immune exposures from TCR beta sequences and from how often those sequences occurred across donors. To study patterns of TCR occurrence, a later analysis re-analyzed previously published TCR beta repertoires from around 660 donors and added high-resolution HLA genotyping. All discovery cohort repertoires had been generated using a single sequencing platform. The study used immunosequencing to profile the T cell repertoires of 600 to 850 subjects and linked those repertoires to cytomegalovirus serostatus. In a later genetic analysis, genome-wide SNP genotypes for about three fifths of the roughly 670 donors were used, and that subset was treated as a discovery cohort. Four to six DR-DQ haplotypes were handled as single units for association and clustering because linkage in the cohort was strong. Among about 400 genotyped donors of the cohort, an average of around 250,000 unique TCR beta nucleotide sequences was sequenced per donor, of which about 18% were non-productive.

Points the paper makes about the study in general: In a later analysis, the rate of TCR association differed among HLA loci, with DRB1 alleles having the most associated TCRs and HLA-C alleles having the fewest. The authors suggested that the approach could potentially be extended to other disease states and immunological phenotypes. Correlated functional status among segregating V segments might reflect linkage disequilibrium, but an unknown experimental factor could not be ruled out. The only immune exposure information available for the cohort was CMV serostatus. In a later analysis, most CMV-associated TCR beta chains were found to appear HLA-restricted, with HLA associations seemingly driven largely by CMV exposure. The sequencing pipeline was judged likely to have produced a cluster of highly shared sequence variants as a technical artifact. A later analysis associated about 17,000 TCR beta sequences with specific HLA alleles at a false discovery rate of 0.05. The classifier was reported to diagnose cytomegalovirus status with high specificity and sensitivity in both the original and validation cohorts. Compared with the roughly 700-donor mean, donors in an Asian-associated ancestry cluster had fewer N-insertions in productive TCRs, according to a later genetic analysis. Presence/absence analyses assumed roughly uniform sequencing depth across donors, an assumption that may not hold. In a later genetic analysis, a missense DCLRE1C variant was associated with V-gene and J-gene trimming of TCR beta chains, and the association was replicated in an independent cohort. A further reported finding was that TCR beta sequences accurately predicted the HLA-A and HLA-B alleles for most subjects in the first cohort. When HLA alleles, especially DR and DQ, strongly co-occurred, attributing TCR associations to individual alleles was difficult. In a later analysis, several top co-occurrence clusters were reported to appear linked to parvovirus B19, influenza, CMV and Epstein-Barr virus. An earlier analysis of approximately 570 of the donors showed that most TCR beta V segments appeared in productive rearrangements either about 90% or about 30% of the time, which broadly matched IMGT annotations. In a later analysis, HLA-associated TCR beta chains were found to be more clonally expanded and to have lower generation probabilities than equally common non-associated chains. The 87-base-pair reads could not distinguish some IMGT-functional V segments, including TRBV6-2 and TRBV6-3, so those segments were excluded. Approximately 16 rarely observed V segments, including chromosome 9 orphons, were excluded from the earlier analysis of some 590 of the donors because counts were too low. Across donors, most TCR sequences were observed very rarely, whereas some public TCRs were present in many individuals. The cohort was sequenced for TCR beta chains only, and without alpha or paired-chain data the features that could be detected were limited. A few of the identified cytomegalovirus-associated TCR beta chains were confirmed in vitro to be specific for cytomegalovirus antigens. Because HLA typing was missing for some donors at each locus, association tests included only the typed subset. In the study, around 150 TCR beta chains were listed as associated with cytomegalovirus.

The library was generated by the immunoSEQ multiplex PCR assay. For the multiplex PCR, a mixture combining 60 forward primers for TCR Vbeta segments and 13 reverse primers for TCR Jbeta segments was used. The CDR3 region of rearranged TCR beta genes was amplified from genomic DNA with a multiplex PCR assay. On the Illumina HiSeq System, the amplified TCR beta libraries were sequenced as 87-base-pair reads. The paper's processing steps were these. In a later analysis, some 80 million unique TCR beta chains were counted across the approximately 670 repertoires, and roughly 11 million of these chains were shared by at least two donors. To remove PCR and sequencing errors, raw reads were error-corrected and collapsed into unique sequences using a nearest-neighbor algorithm that merged closely related sequences. CDR3 sequences were aligned to IMGT reference sequences to assign V, D and J gene segments. Each retained sequence needed at least a six-nucleotide match to both a V gene segment and a J gene segment. A rearrangement counted as productive if the CDR3 had no stop codons and remained in frame with V and J, and every other rearrangement counted as non-productive. CDR3 was defined according to IMGT convention as the region running from the second conserved V-encoded cysteine to the conserved J-encoded phenylalanine. The earlier analysis of a few hundred of the donors excluded any sequence lacking an unambiguous match to a single V gene segment. In an earlier analysis of a few hundred of the donors, V segments were called functional above 56.7% productive rearrangements and were called segregating when the between-donor standard deviation exceeded 5%. To diagnose cytomegalovirus status from the catalog of TCR beta chain sequences, a statistical classification framework was built. V and J gene assignment, in a later analysis, came from comparing TCR nucleotide sequences with IMGT/GENE-DB human TR gene sequences. A later analysis assigned CDR3 sequences and most-parsimonious VDJ recombination scenarios with the TCRdist pipeline. In a later analysis, each TCR beta chain was defined by its CDR3 amino acid sequence together with its V-gene family, and reads lacking a unique V-gene family were excluded. In a later analysis, a few hundred highly shared, low-generation-probability nucleotide sequences were removed to address suspected cross-contamination and a sequencing artifact. In a later analysis, a clonal expansion index was calculated for each public chain from normalized within-repertoire ranks of inferred template counts. Generation probabilities in a later analysis came from a VDJ recombination model fitted to out-of-frame rearrangements, and those results were checked against IGoR. Hypergeometric tests were used in a later analysis to score TCR-TCR, TCR-HLA and TCR-CMV co-occurrence, with a repertoire-size bias correction applied to the TCR pairs. A later analysis estimated false discovery rates by permuting HLA or CMV assignments 20 times. A later analysis grouped co-occurring TCRs with DBSCAN, adding TCRdist sequence similarity when clustering within HLA-allele-positive subsets. For co-occurrence clustering, repertoires with fewer than 30,000 or more than 120,000 public chains were excluded, along with 4 to 6 repertoires with anomalous nucleotide sharing. TCRdb's version of the immuneACCESS table is confined to in-frame rearrangements and falls short of the full clone set. An unresolved V gene accounts for under half of the shortfall where checked; the remainder is of unknown origin. That table is the source of V, J and clone size, and D and trimming were worked out from the DNA. The sample has over 140,000 clones on record, approximately 80% of them singletons. Of the sample, about 2.2% falls within the top ten clones.

The cohort was made up of under 800 healthy bone marrow donors. At the time of sampling, all cohort members were nominally healthy, though unrecorded immune exposures were likely present. The donor was CMV seronegative and was included in the group of under 450 seronegative cohort members. Every donor gave a peripheral blood sample, and the peripheral blood mononuclear cells from that sample were used for TCR beta sequencing. The Qiagen DNeasy Blood Extraction Kit was used to extract genomic DNA from the blood cell samples. Reading the germline V gene (reference sequence) gives CDR1 SEHNR and CDR2 FQNEAQ. The CDR3 covers 16 residues, taking in both the cysteine and the phenylalanine. Only the CDR3 region is kept as DNA, spanning 48 bases read in frame from base 1. V loses 4 bases, J loses 3 bases, and the germline ends lie 16 bases apart. Comments on this clone: Its recognized antigen is unknown. Base qualities are not recorded, but no much larger clone differs from it by a single base.

This TCR came from a man in his fifties or sixties in good health and CMV-seronegative. Sequencing was performed on PBMCs. The rearranged segments are TRBV7-9 and TRBJ1-3, and the D gene may be TRBD1, 6 bases matching. The bases read TGTGCCAGCAGCTCAGTACGGACAGCGTTTGGAAACACCATATATTTT. Translation gives CASSSVRTAFGNTIYF.